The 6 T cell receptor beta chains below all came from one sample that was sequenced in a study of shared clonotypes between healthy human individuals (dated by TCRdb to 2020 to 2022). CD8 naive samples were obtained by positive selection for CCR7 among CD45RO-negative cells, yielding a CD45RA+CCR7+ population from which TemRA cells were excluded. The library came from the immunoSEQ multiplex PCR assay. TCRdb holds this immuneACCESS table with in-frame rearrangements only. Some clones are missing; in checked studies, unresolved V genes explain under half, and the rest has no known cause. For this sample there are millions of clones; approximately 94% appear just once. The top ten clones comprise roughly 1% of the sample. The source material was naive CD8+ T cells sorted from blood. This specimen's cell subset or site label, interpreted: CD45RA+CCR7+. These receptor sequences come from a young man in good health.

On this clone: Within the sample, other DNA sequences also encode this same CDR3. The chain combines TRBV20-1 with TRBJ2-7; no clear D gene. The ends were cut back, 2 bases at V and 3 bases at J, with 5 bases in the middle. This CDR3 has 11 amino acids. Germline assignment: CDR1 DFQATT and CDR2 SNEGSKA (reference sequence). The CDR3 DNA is TGCAGTGCTAGACAGAACTACGAGCAGTACTTC. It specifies CSARQNYEQYF.

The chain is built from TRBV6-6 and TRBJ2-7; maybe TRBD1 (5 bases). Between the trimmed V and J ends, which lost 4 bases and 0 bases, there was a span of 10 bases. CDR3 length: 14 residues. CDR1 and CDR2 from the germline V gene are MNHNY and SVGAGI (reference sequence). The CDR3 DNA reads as TGTGCCAGCAGTTCCCTCGGACACTCCTACGAGCAGTACTTC. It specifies CASSSLGHSYEQYF.

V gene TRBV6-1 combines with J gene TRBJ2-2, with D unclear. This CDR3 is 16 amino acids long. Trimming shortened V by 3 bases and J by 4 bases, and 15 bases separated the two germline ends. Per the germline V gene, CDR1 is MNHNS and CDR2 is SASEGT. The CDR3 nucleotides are TGTGCCAGCAGTGAGTATGAGTCTTCGGGCACCGGGGAGCTGTTTTTT. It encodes CASSEYESSGTGELFF.

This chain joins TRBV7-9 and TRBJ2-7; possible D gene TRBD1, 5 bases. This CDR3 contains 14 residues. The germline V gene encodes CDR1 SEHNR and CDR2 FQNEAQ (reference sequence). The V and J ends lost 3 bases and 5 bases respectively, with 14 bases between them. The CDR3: CASSLDNTRHEQYF. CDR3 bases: TGTGCCAGCAGCTTGGACAACACTCGGCACGAGCAGTACTTC.

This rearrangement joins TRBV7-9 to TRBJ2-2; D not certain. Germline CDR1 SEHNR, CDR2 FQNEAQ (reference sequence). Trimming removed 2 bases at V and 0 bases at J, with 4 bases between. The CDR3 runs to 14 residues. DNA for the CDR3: TGTGCCAGCAGCTTATGGTCGAACACCGGGGAGCTGTTTTTT. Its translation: CASSLWSNTGELFF. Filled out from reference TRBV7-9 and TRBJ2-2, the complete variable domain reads DTGVSQNPRHKITKRGQNVTFRCDPISEHNRLYWYRQTLGQGPEFLTYFQNEAQLEKSRLLSDRFSAERPKGSFSTLEIQRTEQGDSAMYLCASSLWSNTGELFFGEGSRLTVL.

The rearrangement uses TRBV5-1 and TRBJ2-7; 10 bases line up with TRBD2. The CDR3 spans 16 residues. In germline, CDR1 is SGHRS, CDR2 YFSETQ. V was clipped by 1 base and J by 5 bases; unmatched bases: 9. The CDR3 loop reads CASSLSLAGEFDEQYF. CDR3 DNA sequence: TGCGCCAGCAGCTTGTCCCTAGCGGGAGAATTTGACGAGCAGTACTTC.